The 9 T cell receptor beta chains below come from one sample, sequenced in a study of blood T cell repertoires in COVID-19. Clones were read by immunoSEQ multiplex PCR, and TCRdb kept only the in-frame ones, dropping some. The table shows 30,000 to 40,000 clones, with approximately 86% occurring only once. What was sequenced was peripheral blood. These receptors all come from a man aged 70 or older with acute or convalescent COVID-19.

This chain joins TRBV7-2 and TRBJ2-5; TRBD1 is a possible D gene (6 bases). This CDR3 spans 15 amino acids. Germline loops: CDR1 SGHTA, CDR2 FQGNSA. The V gene lost 5 bases and the J gene lost 1 base, with 14 bases spanning the gap. As DNA, the CDR3 is TGTGCCAGCAGCCCTGCTAGGACAGCCCAAGAGACCCAGTACTTC. Amino acid sequence: CASSPARTAQETQYF.

The rearrangement uses TRBV7-2 and TRBJ2-3; 9 positions match TRBD2. V shed 2 bases, J shed 0 bases, and the junction held 6 bases outside the gene matches. Germline values: CDR1 SGHTA, CDR2 FQGNSA. The CDR3 is made up of 17 amino acids. CDR3 sequence (DNA): TGTGCCAGCAGCTTAAATCCCGCGGGAGGGAGCACAGATACGCAGTATTTT. It encodes CASSLNPAGGSTDTQYF.

The chain is built from TRBV5-4 and TRBJ2-2; 10 bases map to TRBD2. Germline values: CDR1 SGHNT, CDR2 YYREEE (reference sequence). V lost 2 bases, J lost 5 bases, and 3 bases stayed unmatched. The CDR3 runs 15 residues. This CDR3 is CASSLAGGWTGELFF. The CDR3, as DNA: TGTGCCAGCAGCTTAGCGGGGGGGTGGACCGGGGAGCTGTTTTTT.

The chain carries TRBV19 and TRBJ2-7; 7 bases match TRBD1. Trimming removed 9 bases from V and 4 bases from J; junction bases left unmatched: 12. The CDR3 has 14 residues. The V gene's germline CDR1 is LNHDA and CDR2 SQIVND (reference sequence). Written as DNA, the CDR3 is TGTGCCAGCTCGCAGGGGGACATACTTTACGAGCAGTACTTC. Residues: CASSQGDILYEQYF.

The chain uses TRBV6-2 or TRBV6-3 and TRBJ1-2; no clear D. CDR1 is MNHEY, CDR2 SVGEGT, per germline. This CDR3 spans 14 amino acids. Trimming shortened V by 5 bases and J by 4 bases, and 14 bases separated the two germline ends. DNA for the CDR3: TGTGCCAGCAGTGCCGGAATGCGGGCCTATGGCTACACCTTC. Protein product: CASSAGMRAYGYTF.

Concerning this clone: At one of its ends the junction is not consistent with the germline gene, which may arise from a read error. The rearrangement uses TRBV5-6 and TRBJ2-4, with a weak D call TRBD2 (5 bases). Germline V gene sequence: CDR1 SGHDT, CDR2 YYEEEE. This CDR3 comprises 14 residues. The CDR3 DNA is TGTGCCAGCAGCCTGGATGGACGGGAAAAAATTCAGTACTTC. Its protein is CASSLDGREKIQYF.

V is TRBV7-2 and J is TRBJ1-2, with D possibly being TRBD1 (6 bases). V lost 0 bases and J 8 bases, leaving 13 bases between the germline ends. Germline values: CDR1 SGHTA, CDR2 FQGNSA. The CDR3 consists of 14 residues. CDR3 sequence reads: CASSLAVGADGYTF. CDR3 in DNA: TGTGCCAGCAGCTTAGCGGTGGGGGCGGACGGCTACACCTTC.

The J gene is TRBJ2-1, the V gene TRBV5-1; 7 bases fit TRBD1. CDR1 is SGHRS, CDR2 YFSETQ, per germline. There are 18 residues in the CDR3. V shed 0 bases, J shed 5 bases, and the junction held 14 bases outside the gene matches. The CDR3 nucleotides are TGCGCCAGCAGCTTGGGCCTCCCGACAGGGAGTAGGGACAATGAGCAGTTCTTC. Its translation is CASSLGLPTGSRDNEQFF.

The genes are TRBV28 and TRBJ1-2, with D maybe TRBD1 (5 bases). Germline-derived CDR1 and CDR2 are MDHEN and SYDVKM. V dropped 10 bases and J dropped 7 bases, with 19 bases sitting between them. The length of the CDR3 is 13 residues. The CDR3 spells CATYDRVDCGYTF. The CDR3 DNA is TGTGCCACTTACGACAGAGTTGACTGTGGCTACACCTTC.